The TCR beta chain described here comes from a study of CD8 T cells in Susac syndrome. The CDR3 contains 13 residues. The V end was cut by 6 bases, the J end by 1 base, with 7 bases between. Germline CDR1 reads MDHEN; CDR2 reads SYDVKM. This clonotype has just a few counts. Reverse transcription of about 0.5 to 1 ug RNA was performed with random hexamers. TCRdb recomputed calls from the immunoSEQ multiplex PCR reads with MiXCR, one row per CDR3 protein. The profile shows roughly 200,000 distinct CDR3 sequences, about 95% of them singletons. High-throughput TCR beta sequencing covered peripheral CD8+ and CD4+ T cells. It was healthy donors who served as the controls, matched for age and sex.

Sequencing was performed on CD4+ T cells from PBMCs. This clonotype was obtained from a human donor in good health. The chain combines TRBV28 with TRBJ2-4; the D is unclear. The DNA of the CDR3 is TGTGCCAGCAGCGGCAGCGCCAAAAACATTCAGTACTTC. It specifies CASSGSAKNIQYF.